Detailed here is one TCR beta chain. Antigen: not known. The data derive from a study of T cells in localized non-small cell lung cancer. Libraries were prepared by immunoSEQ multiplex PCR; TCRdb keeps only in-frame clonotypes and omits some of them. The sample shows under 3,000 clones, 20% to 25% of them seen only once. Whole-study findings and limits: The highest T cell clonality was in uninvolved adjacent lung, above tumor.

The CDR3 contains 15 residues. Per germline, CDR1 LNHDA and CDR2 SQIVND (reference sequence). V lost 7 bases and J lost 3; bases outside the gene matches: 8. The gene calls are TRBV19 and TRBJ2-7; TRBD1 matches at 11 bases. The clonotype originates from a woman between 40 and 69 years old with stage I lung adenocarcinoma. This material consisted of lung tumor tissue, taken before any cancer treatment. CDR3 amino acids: CASTYGTGGYYEQYF. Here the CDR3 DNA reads TGTGCCAGTACTTATGGGACAGGGGGTTACTACGAGCAGTACTTC. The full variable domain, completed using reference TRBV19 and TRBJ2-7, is DGGITQSPKYLFRKEGQNVTLSCEQNLNHDAMYWYRQDPGQGLRLIYYSQIVNDFQKGDIAEGYSVSREKKESFPLTVTSAQKNPTAFYLCASTYGTGGYYEQYFGPGTRLTVT.